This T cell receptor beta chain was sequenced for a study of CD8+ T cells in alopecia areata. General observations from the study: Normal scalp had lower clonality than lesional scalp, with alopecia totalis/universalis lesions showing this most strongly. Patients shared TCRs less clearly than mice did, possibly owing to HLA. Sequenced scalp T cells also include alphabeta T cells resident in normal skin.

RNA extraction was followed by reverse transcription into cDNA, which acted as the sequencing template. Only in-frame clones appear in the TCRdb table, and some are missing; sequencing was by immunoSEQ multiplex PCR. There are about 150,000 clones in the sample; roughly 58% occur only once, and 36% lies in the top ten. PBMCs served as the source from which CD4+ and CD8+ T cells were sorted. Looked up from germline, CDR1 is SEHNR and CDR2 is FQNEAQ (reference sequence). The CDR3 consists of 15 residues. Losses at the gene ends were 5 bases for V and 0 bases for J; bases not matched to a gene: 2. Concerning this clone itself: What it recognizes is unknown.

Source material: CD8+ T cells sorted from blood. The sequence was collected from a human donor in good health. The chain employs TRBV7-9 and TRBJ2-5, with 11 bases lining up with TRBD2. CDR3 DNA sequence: TGTGCCAGCAGCCGACTAGCGGGACACCAAGAGACCCAGTACTTC. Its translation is CASSRLAGHQETQYF.